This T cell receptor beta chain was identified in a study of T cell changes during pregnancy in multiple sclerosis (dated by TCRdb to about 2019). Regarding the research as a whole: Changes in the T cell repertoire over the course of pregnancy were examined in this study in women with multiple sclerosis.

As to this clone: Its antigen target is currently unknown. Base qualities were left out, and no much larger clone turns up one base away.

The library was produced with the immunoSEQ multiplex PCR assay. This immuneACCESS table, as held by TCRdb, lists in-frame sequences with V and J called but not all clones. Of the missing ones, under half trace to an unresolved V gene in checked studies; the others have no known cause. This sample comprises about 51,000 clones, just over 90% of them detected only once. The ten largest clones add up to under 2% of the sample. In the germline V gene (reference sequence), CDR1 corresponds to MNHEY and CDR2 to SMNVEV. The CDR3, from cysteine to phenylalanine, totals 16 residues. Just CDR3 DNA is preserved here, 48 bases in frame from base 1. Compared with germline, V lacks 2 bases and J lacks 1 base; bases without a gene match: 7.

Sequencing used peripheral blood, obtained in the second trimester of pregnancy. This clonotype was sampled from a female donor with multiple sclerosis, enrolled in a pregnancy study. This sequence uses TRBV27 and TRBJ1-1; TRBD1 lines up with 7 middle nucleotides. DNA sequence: TGTGCCAGCAGTTTAGGGGAAGGGACAGCGAACACTGAAGCTTTCTTT. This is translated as CASSLGEGTANTEAFF.